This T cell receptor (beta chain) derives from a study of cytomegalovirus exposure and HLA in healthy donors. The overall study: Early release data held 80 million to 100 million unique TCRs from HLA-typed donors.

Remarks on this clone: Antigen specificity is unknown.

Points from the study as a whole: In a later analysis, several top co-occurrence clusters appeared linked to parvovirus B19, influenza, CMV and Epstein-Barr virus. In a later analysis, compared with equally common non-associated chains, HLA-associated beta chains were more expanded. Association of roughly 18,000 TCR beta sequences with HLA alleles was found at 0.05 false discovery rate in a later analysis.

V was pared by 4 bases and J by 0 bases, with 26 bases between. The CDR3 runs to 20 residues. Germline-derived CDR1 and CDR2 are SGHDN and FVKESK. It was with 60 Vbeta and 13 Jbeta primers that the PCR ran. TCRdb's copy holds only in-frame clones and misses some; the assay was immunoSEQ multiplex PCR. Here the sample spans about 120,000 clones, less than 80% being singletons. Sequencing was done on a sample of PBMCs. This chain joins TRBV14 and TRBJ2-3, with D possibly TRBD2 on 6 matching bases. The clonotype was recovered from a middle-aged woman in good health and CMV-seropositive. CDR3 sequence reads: CASSLSAGTWRPDSTDTQYF. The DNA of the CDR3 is TGTGCCAGCAGCCTCTCGGCAGGGACTTGGCGACCCGATAGCACAGATACGCAGTATTTT.